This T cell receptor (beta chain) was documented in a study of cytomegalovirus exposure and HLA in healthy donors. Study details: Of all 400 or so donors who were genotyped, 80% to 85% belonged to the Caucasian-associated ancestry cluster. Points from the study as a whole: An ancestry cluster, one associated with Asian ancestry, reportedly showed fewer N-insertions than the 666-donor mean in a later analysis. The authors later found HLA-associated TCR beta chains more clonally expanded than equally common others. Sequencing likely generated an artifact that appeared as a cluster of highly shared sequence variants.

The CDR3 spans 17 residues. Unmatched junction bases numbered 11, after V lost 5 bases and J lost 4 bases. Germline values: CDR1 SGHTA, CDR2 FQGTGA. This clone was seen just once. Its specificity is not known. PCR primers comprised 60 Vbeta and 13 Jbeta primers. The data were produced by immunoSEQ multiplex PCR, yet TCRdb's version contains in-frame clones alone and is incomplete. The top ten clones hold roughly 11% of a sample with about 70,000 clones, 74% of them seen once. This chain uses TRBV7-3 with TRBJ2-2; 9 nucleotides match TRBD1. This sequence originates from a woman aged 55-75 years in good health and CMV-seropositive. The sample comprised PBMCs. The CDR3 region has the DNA TGTGCCAGCAGCCCTCATGCAACAGGGGGCGCCACCGGGGAGCTGTTTTTT. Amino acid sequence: CASSPHATGGATGELFF.